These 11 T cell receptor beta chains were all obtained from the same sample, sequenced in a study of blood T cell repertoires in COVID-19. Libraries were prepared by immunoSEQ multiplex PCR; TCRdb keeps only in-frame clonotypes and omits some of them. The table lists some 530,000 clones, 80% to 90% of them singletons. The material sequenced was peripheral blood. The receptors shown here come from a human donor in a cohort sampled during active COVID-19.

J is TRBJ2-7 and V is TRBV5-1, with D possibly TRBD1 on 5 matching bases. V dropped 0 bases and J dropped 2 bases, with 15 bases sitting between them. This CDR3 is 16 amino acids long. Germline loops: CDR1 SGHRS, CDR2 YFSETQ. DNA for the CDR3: TGCGCCAGCAGCTTGGGGTCAGGGCCAGACCCCTACGAGCAGTACTTC. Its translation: CASSLGSGPDPYEQYF.

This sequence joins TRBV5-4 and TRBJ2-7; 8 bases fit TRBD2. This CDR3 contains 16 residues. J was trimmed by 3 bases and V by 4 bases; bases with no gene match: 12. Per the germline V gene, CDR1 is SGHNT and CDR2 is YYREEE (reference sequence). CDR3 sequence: CASSRRLETSVYEQYF. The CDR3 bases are TGTGCCAGCAGCCGGCGGCTTGAGACTAGCGTCTACGAGCAGTACTTC.

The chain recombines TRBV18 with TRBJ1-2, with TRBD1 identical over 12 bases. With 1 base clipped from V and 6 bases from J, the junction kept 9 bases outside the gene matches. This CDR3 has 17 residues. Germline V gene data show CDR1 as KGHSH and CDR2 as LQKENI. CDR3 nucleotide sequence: TGTGCCAGCTCACCACAATTACCGGGACAGGGGGCTGATGGCTACACCTTC. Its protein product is CASSPQLPGQGADGYTF.

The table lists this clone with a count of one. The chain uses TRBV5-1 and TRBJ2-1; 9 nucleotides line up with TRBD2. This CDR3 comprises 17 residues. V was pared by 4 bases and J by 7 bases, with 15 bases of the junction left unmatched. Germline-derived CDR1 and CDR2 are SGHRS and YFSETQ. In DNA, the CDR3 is TGCGCCAGCAGCGGAGGGAGCGGGACTAGCCTCCATAATGAGCAGTTCTTC. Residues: CASSGGSGTSLHNEQFF.

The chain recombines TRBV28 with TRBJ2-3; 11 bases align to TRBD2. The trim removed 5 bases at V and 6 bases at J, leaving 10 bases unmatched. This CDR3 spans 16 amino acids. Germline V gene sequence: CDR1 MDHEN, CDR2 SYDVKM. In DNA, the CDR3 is TGTGCCAGCAGTCTATTGAAACTAGCGGGAGAGGATACGCAGTATTTT. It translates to CASSLLKLAGEDTQYF.

The DNA for the CDR3 is TGTGCCAGTAGTAGGGACAGGGTTCGGTCGGACTCTGGCTACACCTTC. Protein product: CASSRDRVRSDSGYTF. V is TRBV19 and J is TRBJ1-2; 9 positions match TRBD1. The CDR3 extends over 16 amino acids. The V and J ends lost 4 bases and 7 bases, in that order; junction bases with no gene match: 13. Looked up from germline, CDR1 is LNHDA and CDR2 is SQIVND (reference sequence).

CDR3 DNA: TGTGCCAGCAGCTTAGGCCTAAGTGTTGCAGGGGTCACTGAAGCTTTCTTT. Translation: CASSLGLSVAGVTEAFF. This chain joins TRBV13 and TRBJ1-1; possibly TRBD1 for D (6 bases). Germline loops: CDR1 PRHDT, CDR2 FYEKMQ (reference sequence). This CDR3 comprises 17 residues. V was pared by 0 bases and J by 4 bases, with 18 bases between.

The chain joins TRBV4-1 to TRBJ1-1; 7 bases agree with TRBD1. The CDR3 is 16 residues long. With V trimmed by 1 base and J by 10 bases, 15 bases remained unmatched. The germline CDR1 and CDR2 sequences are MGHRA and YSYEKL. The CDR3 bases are TGCGCCAGCAGCCAAGGTAGGGACAGATACATCGGGGGAGCTTTCTTT. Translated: CASSQGRDRYIGGAFF.

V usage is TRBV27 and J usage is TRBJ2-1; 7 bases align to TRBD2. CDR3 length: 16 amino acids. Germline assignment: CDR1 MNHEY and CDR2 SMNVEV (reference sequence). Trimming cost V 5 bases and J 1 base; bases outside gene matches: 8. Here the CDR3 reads CASSPPTGGSYNEQFF. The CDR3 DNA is TGTGCCAGCAGTCCCCCCACGGGAGGATCCTACAATGAGCAGTTCTTC.

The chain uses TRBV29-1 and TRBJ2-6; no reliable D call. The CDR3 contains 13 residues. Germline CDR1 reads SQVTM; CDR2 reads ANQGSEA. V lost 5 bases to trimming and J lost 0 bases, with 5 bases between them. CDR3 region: CSVSGSGANVLTF. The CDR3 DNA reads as TGCAGCGTTTCAGGCTCTGGGGCCAACGTCCTGACTTTC.

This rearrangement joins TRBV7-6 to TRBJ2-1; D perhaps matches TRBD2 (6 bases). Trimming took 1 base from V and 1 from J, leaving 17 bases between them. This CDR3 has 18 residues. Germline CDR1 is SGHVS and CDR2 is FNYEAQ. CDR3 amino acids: CASSLDPRRRESYNEQFF. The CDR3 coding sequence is TGTGCCAGCAGCTTAGACCCTCGACGCCGGGAGTCCTACAATGAGCAGTTCTTC.